This T cell receptor beta chain was identified during a study of T cell responses to AZD1222 COVID-19 vaccine. With respect to this clone: What it binds is not known.

General study results and limits: Samples come after the peak T cell response, not at day 14.

This table comes from immunoSEQ multiplex PCR, and its TCRdb copy is limited to in-frame clones, with some not included. Of about 140,000 clones listed, approximately 93% are singletons. CDR1 and CDR2 (germline): MNHEY, SMNVEV (reference sequence). With 5 bases clipped from V and 4 bases from J, the junction kept 2 bases outside the gene matches. The CDR3 contains 14 residues. The clonotype originates from an adult in good health. The source was peripheral blood, collected on day 0 of MenACWY control vaccination. This chain joins TRBV27 and TRBJ1-4; 9 bases are a match to TRBD1. The CDR3 loop reads CASSRQGDNEKLFF. DNA of the CDR3: TGTGCCAGCAGTCGACAGGGGGATAATGAAAAACTGTTTTTT.